These T cell receptor beta chains were read from a single sample in a study of molecular identifiers for immune sequencing clone quantification. TCRdb fed the PCR reads into MiXCR, producing one record per CDR3 protein. Among around 43,000 distinct CDR3 sequences listed, 15% to 20% were seen once. The sequenced material came from naive CD8+ T cells from blood, with Jurkat cell RNA spiked in. The source is a human donor in good health. Some libraries in this study had Jurkat cell RNA spiked in. The CDR3 runs from the conserved cysteine through the conserved F or W. D genes are given only for firm matches. Only part of the rows carry a size: once, few, many, or a class if the clone is expanded.

CDR3: CSARVEDAEAFF
DNA: TGCAGTGCTAGAGTTGAGGACGCTGAAGCTTTCTTT
J: TRBJ1-1
size: many
D: .
V: TRBV20-1

CDR3: CASSSPLRGGLDTGEPFF
DNA: TGTGCCAGCAGCTCCCCTTTGCGGGGGGGCCTAGACACCGGGGAGCCGTTTTTT
J: TRBJ2-2
size: .
D: TRBD2
V: TRBV13

CDR3: CASSSGKSSGRSTDTQYF
DNA: TGTGCCAGCAGCTCAGGGAAGTCTAGCGGGAGGAGCACAGATACGCAGTATTTT
J: TRBJ2-3
size: many
D: TRBD2
V: TRBV6-6

CDR3: CASRGSGSYEQYF
DNA: TGTGCCAGCCGGGGTAGCGGGAGTTACGAGCAGTACTTC
J: TRBJ2-7
size: many
D: TRBD2
V: TRBV5-5

CDR3: CASSWGQGVRIQETQYF
DNA: TGTGCCAGCAGCTGGGGACAGGGTGTAAGAATCCAAGAGACCCAGTACTTC
J: TRBJ2-5
size: .
D: TRBD1
V: TRBV5-6

CDR3: CASSPGTSGLSSYNEQFF
DNA: TGTGCCAGCAGCCCCGGGACTAGCGGGCTTAGCTCCTACAATGAGCAGTTCTTC
J: TRBJ2-1
size: .
D: TRBD2
V: TRBV7-8

CDR3: CATSDLEGENQPQHF
DNA: TGTGCCACCAGTGATTTGGAGGGAGAAAATCAGCCCCAGCATTTT
J: TRBJ1-5
size: many
D: .
V: TRBV24-1

CDR3: CASRPWGGGYEQYF
DNA: TGTGCCAGCCGCCCCTGGGGAGGAGGCTACGAGCAGTACTTC
J: TRBJ2-7
size: many
D: .
V: TRBV19

CDR3: CAWTAPGQAYEQYF
DNA: TGTGCCTGGACCGCTCCGGGACAAGCCTACGAGCAGTACTTC
J: TRBJ2-7
size: many
D: .
V: TRBV30

CDR3: CASSTRANEQFF
DNA: TGTGCCAGCAGCACTCGTGCGAATGAGCAGTTCTTC
J: TRBJ2-1
size: .
D: .
V: TRBV11-1

CDR3: CSARDQTLGQIEAFF
DNA: TGCAGTGCTAGAGATCAGACTTTGGGACAAATTGAAGCTTTCTTT
J: TRBJ1-1
size: many
D: .
V: TRBV20-1

CDR3: CAWRTSRSSYNEQFF
DNA: TGTGCCTGGCGGACTAGCAGGAGCTCCTACAATGAGCAGTTCTTC
J: TRBJ2-1
size: .
D: TRBD2
V: TRBV30

CDR3: CASQRQNTEAFF
DNA: TGTGCCAGTCAAAGACAGAACACTGAAGCTTTCTTT
J: TRBJ1-1
size: .
D: .
V: TRBV25-1

CDR3: CASSQEPGQGLGNEQFF
DNA: TGCGCCAGCAGCCAAGAGCCGGGACAGGGTTTGGGCAATGAGCAGTTCTTC
J: TRBJ2-1
size: many
D: TRBD1
V: TRBV4-3

CDR3: CATSDLTDLFF
DNA: TGTGCCACCAGTGATTTGACAGATCTGTTCTTC
J: TRBJ2-1
size: many
D: .
V: TRBV24-1

CDR3: CASSSLVFASTDTQYF
DNA: TGTGCCAGCAGCTCCCTTGTTTTTGCTAGCACAGATACGCAGTATTTT
J: TRBJ2-3
size: many
D: .
V: TRBV5-5

CDR3: CASSLGGGGTEAFF
DNA: TGTGCCAGCAGTTTGGGAGGGGGTGGCACTGAAGCTTTCTTT
J: TRBJ1-1
size: many
D: .
V: TRBV27

CDR3: CASSPTGATYEQYF
DNA: TGTGCCAGTAGCCCGACAGGGGCAACCTACGAGCAGTACTTC
J: TRBJ2-7
size: many
D: TRBD1
V: TRBV19

CDR3: CASSLVISGTYNEQFF
DNA: TGTGCCAGCAGTTTGGTCATTAGCGGGACCTACAATGAGCAGTTCTTC
J: TRBJ2-1
size: many
D: TRBD2
V: TRBV28

CDR3: CASSSVFRDTQYF
DNA: TGTGCCAGCAGCTCAGTATTTCGGGATACGCAGTATTTT
J: TRBJ2-3
size: many
D: .
V: TRBV7-7

CDR3: CASSFTGSYEQYF
DNA: TGCGCCAGCAGCTTCACAGGGTCCTACGAGCAGTACTTC
J: TRBJ2-7
size: few
D: .
V: TRBV5-1

CDR3: CASSPAGSGRLDTQYF
DNA: TGTGCCAGCAGTCCCGCAGGTAGCGGGAGGTTAGATACGCAGTATTTT
J: TRBJ2-3
size: many
D: TRBD2
V: TRBV27

CDR3: CASSFDVYNYGYTF
DNA: TGTGCCAGCAGCTTCGACGTCTACAACTATGGCTACACCTTC
J: TRBJ1-2
size: many
D: .
V: TRBV6-2/TRBV6-3

CDR3: CASSQTQLAGDTQYF
DNA: TGTGCCAGCAGCCAAACTCAACTAGCGGGAGATACGCAGTATTTT
J: TRBJ2-3
size: once
D: TRBD2
V: TRBV4-2